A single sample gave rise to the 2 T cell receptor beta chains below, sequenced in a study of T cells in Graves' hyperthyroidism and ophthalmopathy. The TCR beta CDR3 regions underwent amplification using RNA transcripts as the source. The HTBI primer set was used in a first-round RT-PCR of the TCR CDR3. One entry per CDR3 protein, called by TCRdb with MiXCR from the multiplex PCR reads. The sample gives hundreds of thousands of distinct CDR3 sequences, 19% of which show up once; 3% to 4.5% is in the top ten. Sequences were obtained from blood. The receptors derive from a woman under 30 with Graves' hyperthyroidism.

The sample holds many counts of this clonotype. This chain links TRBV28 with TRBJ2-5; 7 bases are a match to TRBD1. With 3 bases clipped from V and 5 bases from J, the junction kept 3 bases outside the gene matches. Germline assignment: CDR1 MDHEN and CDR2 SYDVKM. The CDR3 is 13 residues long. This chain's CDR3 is CASSLRGPETQYF. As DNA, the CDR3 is TGTGCCAGCAGTTTGAGGGGGCCGGAGACCCAGTACTTC.

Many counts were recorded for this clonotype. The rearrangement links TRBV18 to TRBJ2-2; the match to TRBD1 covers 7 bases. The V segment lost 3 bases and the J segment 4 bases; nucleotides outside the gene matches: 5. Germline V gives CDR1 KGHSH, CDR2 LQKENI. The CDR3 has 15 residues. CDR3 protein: CASSPVRDSTGELFF. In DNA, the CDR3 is TGTGCCAGCTCACCTGTCCGGGACAGCACCGGGGAGCTGTTTTTT.